These 27 T cell receptor beta chains originate from one sample sequenced in a study of blood T cells in healthy people across ages. Sample-barcoded 5' priming and a J-beta primer mix drove a second PCR of 7 to 11 cycles. A single record per CDR3 protein comes from TCRdb applying MiXCR to the 5' RACE reads. The sample carries 650,000 to 1,000,000 distinct CDR3 sequences, under 40% recorded once. The specimen sequenced was blood. The receptors stem from a man between 18 and 29 years old in good health.

In its sample, this clonotype was seen a few times. The chain uses TRBV10-3 and TRBJ1-5; 7 positions agree with TRBD1. The trim removed 4 bases at V and 0 bases at J, leaving 12 bases unmatched. The CDR3 runs 18 residues. Germline CDR1 and CDR2: ENHRY and SYGVKD. The CDR3: CAISASRDSPYSNQPQHF. Written as DNA, the CDR3 is TGTGCCATCAGTGCAAGCAGGGACAGCCCTTATAGCAATCAGCCCCAGCATTTT.

This clonotype was observed a handful of times. The chain couples TRBV5-4 to TRBJ2-5; 11 positions agree with TRBD1. The assigned J gene may be wrong: the sequence end matches TRBJ2-7 better. The CDR3 has 16 amino acids. Germline V lookup: CDR1 SGHNT, CDR2 YYREEE (reference sequence). The CDR3 spells CASSRTRTGGTNEQYF. As DNA, the CDR3 is TGTGCCAGCAGCCGCACCCGGACAGGGGGCACGAACGAGCAGTACTTC.

This clonotype has only a few counts. The J gene is TRBJ1-6, the V gene TRBV2; 7 bases fit TRBD1. The germline V gene encodes CDR1 SNHLY and CDR2 FYNNEI. The V gene end was trimmed by 6 bases and the J gene end by 5 bases; junction bases not matched to a gene: 7. CDR3 length: 15 residues. CDR3 protein: CASRELGQDNSPLHF. Written as DNA, the CDR3 is TGTGCCAGCAGGGAGCTTGGACAGGATAATTCACCCCTCCACTTT.

The chain combines TRBV2 with TRBJ2-1, with TRBD1 matching 10 bases. The CDR3 has 16 residues. Germline CDR1 and CDR2: SNHLY and FYNNEI. The V and J ends lost 5 bases and 7 bases, in that order; junction bases with no gene match: 11. The CDR3 sequence: CASSPPDRGLSNEQFF. CDR3 coding DNA: TGTGCCAGCAGTCCCCCCGACAGGGGGCTATCTAATGAGCAGTTCTTC.

The table lists this clonotype with many counts. The chain is built from TRBV6-5 and TRBJ2-7; no reliable D call. CDR3 size: 15 residues. The germline V gene encodes CDR1 MNHEY and CDR2 SVGAGI. The ends were cut back, 4 bases at V and 2 bases at J, with 15 bases in the middle. The chain's CDR3 is CASSFTLGRPYEQYF. The CDR3 DNA is TGTGCCAGCAGTTTCACTCTGGGCCGGCCCTACGAGCAGTACTTC.

This sequence joins TRBV5-5 and TRBJ2-7; TRBD1 matches at 8 bases. The J call is doubtful: the DNA matches TRBJ2-5 better. Germline loops: CDR1 SGHKS, CDR2 YYEKEE (reference sequence). The length of the CDR3 is 16 residues. The CDR3 DNA reads TGTGCCAGCAGCTTGCCGGGACAGGCCCAACAAGAGACCCAGTACTTC. Residues: CASSLPGQAQQETQYF.

V and J are TRBV4-1 and TRBJ2-2; D uncertain. CDR1 is MGHRA, CDR2 YSYEKL, per germline. This CDR3 region has 14 residues. With 1 base removed from V and 5 bases from J, the gap between germline ends came to 8 bases. CDR3 amino acids: CASSQGPRTGELFF. The DNA for the CDR3 is TGCGCCAGCAGCCAAGGGCCACGTACCGGGGAGCTGTTTTTT.

The chain carries TRBV20-1 and TRBJ2-5; D perhaps matches TRBD2 (6 bases). The V gene lost 1 base and the J gene lost 2 bases, with 17 bases spanning the gap. From germline, CDR1 is DFQATT and CDR2 SNEGSKA (reference sequence). The CDR3 has 16 amino acids. The CDR3 sequence: CSARGLGGSRQETQYF. As DNA, the CDR3 is TGCAGTGCTAGAGGCCTTGGGGGGAGCAGACAAGAGACCCAGTACTTC.

A few counts support this clonotype. This chain joins TRBV6-6 and TRBJ1-5; 8 bases align to TRBD1. Per germline, CDR1 MNHNY and CDR2 SVGAGI (reference sequence). The junction had 3 bases not matched to a gene; V was cut back by 10 bases and J by 4 bases. CDR3 length equals 12 residues. The CDR3, as DNA: TGTGCCACAAGACAGGGGAATCAGCCCCAGCATTTT. The encoded protein is CATRQGNQPQHF.

With respect to this clonotype: Possible read error: a much larger clone is one base away. The chain has TRBV12-3 or TRBV12-4 and TRBJ2-7; 8 bases are a match to TRBD1. This CDR3 has 14 residues. The CDR3 spells CVSSMDRAYYEQYF. The CDR3 DNA reads as TGTGTCAGCAGTATGGACAGGGCTTACTACGAGCAGTACTTC.

This clonotype was seen only a few times. This chain joins TRBV6-5 and TRBJ1-1; D perhaps matches TRBD1 (6 bases). Deletions cut 4 bases from V and 4 bases from J, with 13 bases between. Germline V gene sequence: CDR1 MNHEY, CDR2 SVGAGI. The CDR3 runs to 14 residues. DNA for the CDR3: TGTGCCAGCAGTTGGGGGGCTGAGGGCACTGAAGCTTTCTTT. Protein product: CASSWGAEGTEAFF.

The genes are TRBV5-6 and TRBJ2-1, with 14 bases lining up with TRBD2. Germline V gives CDR1 SGHDT, CDR2 YYEEEE. The CDR3 is 17 residues long. V dropped 3 bases and J dropped 0; count of bases not matched to a gene: 2. The CDR3 sequence: CASSWTSGGSSYNEQFF. CDR3 coding DNA: TGTGCCAGCAGCTGGACTAGCGGGGGGAGCTCCTACAATGAGCAGTTCTTC.

The genes are TRBV27 and TRBJ1-5; 8 nucleotides align to TRBD1. CDR3 length equals 14 residues. V lost 5 bases and J lost 4; bases outside the gene matches: 4. Germline-derived CDR1 and CDR2 are MNHEY and SMNVEV (reference sequence). Written as DNA, the CDR3 is TGTGCCAGCAGTCCGTGGACAGGGAATCAGCCCCAGCATTTT. Translating gives CASSPWTGNQPQHF.

This chain connects TRBV2 to TRBJ1-1; TRBD1 matches 7 bases. CDR1 is SNHLY, CDR2 FYNNEI, per germline. Unmatched junction bases numbered 12, after V lost 1 base and J lost 4 bases. The CDR3 is 17 residues long. CDR3 loop: CASSEEGGGRGATEAFF. The CDR3 DNA follows: TGTGCCAGCAGTGAAGAAGGGGGGGGCAGGGGGGCCACTGAAGCTTTCTTT.

There are a few counts of this clonotype. This chain links TRBV5-1 with TRBJ2-5; the D gene is possibly TRBD2 (6 bases). This CDR3 is 17 amino acids long. Trimming cost V 2 bases and J 5 bases, with 22 bases left between them. Germline CDR1 SGHRS, CDR2 YFSETQ. CDR3 protein: CASSFGRHTRSGETQYF. CDR3 sequence (DNA): TGCGCCAGCAGCTTCGGGAGACACACCCGTTCTGGGGAGACCCAGTACTTC. The full variable domain, rest sourced from reference TRBV5-1 and TRBJ2-5, is KAGVTQTPRYLIKTRGQQVTLSCSPISGHRSVSWYQQTPGQGLQFLFEYFSETQRNKGNFPGRFSGRQFSNSRSEMNVSTLELGDSALYLCASSFGRHTRSGETQYFGPGTRLLVL.

In its sample, this clonotype was seen once. This may be a read error: a much more frequent sequence differs by one nucleotide. The chain employs TRBV9 and TRBJ2-3; 9 positions match TRBD2. This CDR3 contains 15 residues. The germline gives CDR1 SGDLS, CDR2 YYNGEE. The CDR3 DNA reads TGTGCCAACAGCGTAGGCGGGGGGGCCTCCGATACGCAGTATTTT. This codes for CANSVGGGASDTQYF.

This clonotype was detected once. Sequence at one end of the junction differs from germline and may be a read error. The V call is TRBV3-1, the J call TRBJ1-1; 9 bases map to TRBD1. This CDR3 has 14 amino acids. Germline V lookup: CDR1 LGHDT, CDR2 YNNKEL (reference sequence). The CDR3 DNA is TGTGCCAGCGGCCACCCAGACAGGGGGGCTGAAGCTTTCTTT. This translates into CASGHPDRGAEAFF.

V gene TRBV4-3 combines with J gene TRBJ2-2, with D perhaps TRBD1 (6 bases). Looked up from germline, CDR1 is LGHNA and CDR2 is YSLEER. The CDR3 covers 18 residues. V lost 0 bases and J lost 4, with 18 bases in between. CDR3 in DNA: TGCGCCAGCAGCCAAGATATGGTACAGGGCTTGGGCACCGGGGAGCTGTTTTTT. Translation: CASSQDMVQGLGTGELFF.

To note about this clonotype: A much larger clone lies a single base off, so this may be a read error. V gene TRBV4-2 combines with J gene TRBJ2-3; 7 positions agree with TRBD1. Per germline, CDR1 LGHNA and CDR2 YNFKEQ. This CDR3 has 14 residues. CDR3 protein: CASSPGQLTDMQYF. Here the CDR3 DNA reads TGTGCCAGCAGCCCGGGACAGCTCACAGATATGCAGTATTTT.

This clonotype has just a few counts. The gene calls are TRBV6-5 and TRBJ2-5; possibly TRBD2 for D (6 bases). Trimming took 7 bases from V and 5 from J, leaving 14 bases between them. Looked up from germline, CDR1 is MNHEY and CDR2 is SVGAGI. The CDR3 totals 13 residues. The DNA for the CDR3 is TGTGCCAGCACCCGGACTAACGGGGAGACCCAGTACTTC. It translates to CASTRTNGETQYF.

The V and J genes are TRBV6-2 or TRBV6-3 and TRBJ1-4, with a tentative D call TRBD1 (5 bases). The germline CDR1 and CDR2 sequences are MNHEY and SVGEGT. V lost 10 bases to trimming and J lost 4 bases, with 13 bases between them. The CDR3 is made up of 13 amino acids. CDR3 bases: TGTGCCACCCACCGGGACCTTAATGAAAAACTGTTTTTT. It translates to CATHRDLNEKLFF.

This chain connects TRBV24-1 to TRBJ2-1, with TRBD2 matching 7 bases. Germline trimming cut 5 bases from V and 0 bases from J; bases unmatched to any gene: 0. The CDR3 spans 14 residues. CDR1 is KGHDR and CDR2 is SFDVKD in the germline V gene. CDR3 region: CATSGGSSYNEQFF. Written as DNA, the CDR3 is TGTGCCACCAGTGGCGGGAGCTCCTACAATGAGCAGTTCTTC.

The genes are TRBV2 and TRBJ1-1; no definite D call. The CDR3 contains 13 residues. V was trimmed by 3 bases and J by 2 bases, leaving 7 bases between them. Germline V gene data show CDR1 as SNHLY and CDR2 as FYNNEI. The CDR3 reads CASSEEKNTEAFF. CDR3 coding DNA: TGTGCCAGCAGTGAGGAGAAAAACACTGAAGCTTTCTTT.

The V and J genes are TRBV7-2 and TRBJ2-7; 7 bases match TRBD1. Per the germline V gene, CDR1 is SGHTA and CDR2 is FQGNSA. Trimming cost V 4 bases and J 2 bases; bases outside gene matches: 11. The CDR3 has 16 residues. This CDR3 is CASSSERWDSPYEQYF. The CDR3 nucleotides read TGTGCCAGCAGCTCAGAAAGGTGGGACAGCCCCTACGAGCAGTACTTC.

This clonotype was seen at least ten times. The chain is built from TRBV15 and TRBJ2-1; D is unclear. V dropped 0 bases and J dropped 4 bases, with 4 bases sitting between them. The germline CDR1 and CDR2 sequences are LNHNV and YYDKDF (reference sequence). The CDR3 contains 13 residues. The CDR3 spells CATSRDKYNEQFF. The CDR3 DNA is TGTGCCACCAGCAGAGACAAATACAATGAGCAGTTCTTC.

The chain has TRBV7-3 and TRBJ2-3, with D maybe TRBD1 (5 bases). V lost 2 bases, J lost 5 bases, and 23 bases lay in between. The CDR3 loop spans 18 amino acids. Germline V lookup: CDR1 SGHTA, CDR2 FQGTGA. CDR3 in DNA: TGTGCCAGCAGCTTATGGGGCTCCGCTCGGGTTGAGGAAGATACGCAGTATTTT. The encoded protein is CASSLWGSARVEEDTQYF.

The gene calls are TRBV4-3 and TRBJ1-1; D not certain. Germline CDR1 reads LGHNA; CDR2 reads YSLEER. V lost 3 bases, J lost 1 base, and 12 bases lay in between. The CDR3 runs to 15 residues. CDR3 in amino acids: CASSQDSTENTEAFF. The CDR3 DNA sequence: TGCGCCAGCAGCCAGGATTCAACAGAGAACACTGAAGCTTTCTTT.